This passage covers 11 T cell receptor beta chains from one sample sequenced in a study of T-cell memory formation after mild COVID-19. TCRdb used MiXCR to reprocess the 5' RACE reads, holding one entry per CDR3 protein. In the table there are tens of thousands of distinct CDR3 sequences, 6.5% to 9% of which are singletons. Specimen: PBMCs or a T cell subset sorted from them (not recorded which). The receptors here all came from an adult woman who had mild COVID-19 (a few samples of this study predate the infection). Cell type and time point are not known.

This clonotype was observed many times. The rearrangement links TRBV6-2 or TRBV6-3 to TRBJ2-7; 7 bases match TRBD1. The ends lost 0 bases at V and 0 bases at J; junction bases unmatched: 11. This CDR3 has 18 residues. In germline, CDR1 is MNHEY, CDR2 SVGEGT. The CDR3 spells CASSYSRDSAASSYEQYF. Written as DNA, the CDR3 is TGTGCCAGCAGTTACTCCCGGGACAGCGCTGCAAGCTCCTACGAGCAGTACTTC.

This clonotype was seen repeatedly, ten times or more. The CDR3 is CASTEDSYNSPLHF. CDR3 DNA: TGTGCCAGCACCGAGGACTCCTATAATTCACCCCTCCACTTT. The chain links TRBV7-6 to TRBJ1-6; unclear D gene. The germline V gene encodes CDR1 SGHVS and CDR2 FNYEAQ. The V end was cut by 7 bases, the J end by 0 bases, with 7 bases between. The CDR3 runs to 14 residues.

This clonotype turned up a few times. The V gene is TRBV30, the J gene TRBJ1-2; 7 nucleotides line up with TRBD1. Trimming cost V 4 bases and J 2 bases; bases outside gene matches: 10. The CDR3 spans 15 residues. CDR1 and CDR2 (germline): GTSNPN, SVGIG (reference sequence). The CDR3, as DNA: TGTGCCTGGAATTCGGGGGACAGCTCGAACTATGGCTACACCTTC. Its protein product is CAWNSGDSSNYGYTF.

The table lists this clonotype with a few counts. The CDR3 here is CAISEPGTGSYEQYF. For the CDR3, the DNA is TGTGCCATCAGTGAGCCCGGGACAGGGAGTTACGAGCAGTACTTC. This chain connects TRBV10-3 to TRBJ2-7; TRBD1 aligns across 9 bases. Germline CDR1 is ENHRY and CDR2 is SYGVKD. The CDR3 spans 15 residues. The J segment lost 4 bases and the V segment lost 2 bases, leaving 6 bases of the junction unmatched.

This clonotype showed up many times. This sequence joins TRBV29-1 and TRBJ2-2; D is unclear. CDR3 length equals 11 residues. Trimming took 1 base from V and 6 from J, leaving 3 bases between them. CDR1 SQVTM and CDR2 ANQGSEA come from the germline V gene. CDR3 amino acids: CSVEAPGELFF. CDR3 bases: TGCAGCGTTGAAGCGCCCGGGGAGCTGTTTTTT.

Regarding this clonotype: A single base separates this from a much larger clone, so it may be a read error. The chain is built from TRBV3-1 and TRBJ1-1; D is perhaps TRBD1 (5 bases). CDR3 length equals 15 residues. Per germline, CDR1 LGHDT and CDR2 YNNKEL (reference sequence). This CDR3 reads CDSSQGPGWDTEAFF. Written as DNA, the CDR3 is TGTGACAGCAGCCAAGGTCCAGGGTGGGACACTGAAGCTTTCTTT.

The rearrangement joins TRBV4-1 to TRBJ1-6; TRBD1 matches 8 bases. V dropped 1 base and J dropped 0; count of bases not matched to a gene: 2. This CDR3 contains 17 residues. The germline V gene encodes CDR1 MGHRA and CDR2 YSYEKL. The CDR3 nucleotides are TGCGCCAGCAGCCAAGGACAGGGGATCTCCTATAATTCACCCCTCCACTTT. Protein sequence: CASSQGQGISYNSPLHF.

This clonotype has more than one count but fewer than ten. V usage is TRBV2 and J usage is TRBJ2-7; a possible D gene is TRBD2 (6 bases). CDR3 size: 15 residues. V gave up 0 bases and J gave up 8 bases, with 17 bases separating them. Germline CDR1 is SNHLY and CDR2 is FYNNEI. The CDR3: CASSEAGLLGVKQYF. The DNA for the CDR3 is TGTGCCAGCAGTGAAGCGGGACTTCTGGGGGTAAAGCAGTACTTC.

In this sample, this clonotype turned up many times. The chain couples TRBV11-2 to TRBJ2-5; D is perhaps TRBD2 (6 bases). Germline values: CDR1 SGHAT, CDR2 FQNNGV. V was pared by 1 base and J by 5 bases, with 17 bases between. CDR3 length equals 16 residues. The CDR3 DNA follows: TGTGCCAGCAGCTTAGGGTTCGGGGGTTCGGAGGAGACCCAGTACTTC. Protein: CASSLGFGGSEETQYF.

This sequence joins TRBV12-3 or TRBV12-4 and TRBJ2-1; 7 bases are shared with TRBD2. J gave up 3 bases and V 10 bases, and 9 bases lay outside the gene matches. The CDR3 is made up of 14 amino acids. The CDR3, as DNA: TGTGCCACGCGGCGAGCGGGGATCTACAATGAGCAGTTCTTC. Translating it yields CATRRAGIYNEQFF.

This clonotype was recorded at least ten times. The V call is TRBV7-2, the J call TRBJ1-1, with D possibly being TRBD1 (5 bases). The CDR3 has 12 residues. Between the trimmed V and J ends, which lost 1 base and 11 bases, there was a span of 11 bases. Germline V CDR1 and CDR2: SGHTA, FQGNSA. The CDR3 is CASSLDQGTAFF. DNA for the CDR3: TGTGCCAGCAGCTTAGATCAGGGAACGGCTTTCTTT. The complete variable domain, with remaining parts taken from reference TRBV7-2 and TRBJ1-1, reads GAGVSQSPSNKVTEKGKDVELRCDPISGHTALYWYRQSLGQGLEFLIYFQGNSAPDKSGLPSDRFSAERTGGSVSTLTIQRTQQEDSAVYLCASSLDQGTAFFGQGTRLTVV.